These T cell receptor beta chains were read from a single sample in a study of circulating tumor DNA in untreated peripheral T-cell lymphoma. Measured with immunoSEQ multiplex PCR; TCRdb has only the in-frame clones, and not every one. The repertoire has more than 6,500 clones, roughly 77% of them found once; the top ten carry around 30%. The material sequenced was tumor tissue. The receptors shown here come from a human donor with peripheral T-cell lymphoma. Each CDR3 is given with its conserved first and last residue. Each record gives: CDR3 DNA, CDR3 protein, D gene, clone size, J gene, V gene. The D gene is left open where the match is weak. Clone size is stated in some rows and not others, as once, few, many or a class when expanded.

TGTGCCAGCTCACCACCCGGGTCAGGAAACACCATATATTTT | CASSPPGSGNTIYF | - | - | TRBJ1-3 | TRBV18
TGTGCCAGCAGTTTCCGTGCAACTAATGAAAAACTGTTTTTT | CASSFRATNEKLFF | - | few | TRBJ1-4 | TRBV28
TGTGCCAGCAGTTTACGGGGAGAGGAGACCCAGTACTTC | CASSLRGEETQYF | - | - | TRBJ2-5 | TRBV28
TGTGCCTGGACGTTGGGGACAGCCAATTCACCCCTCCACTTT | CAWTLGTANSPLHF | TRBD1 | - | TRBJ1-6 | TRBV30
TGTGCCAGCTCACCTCCGGGCTCCCAAGAGACCCAGTACTTC | CASSPPGSQETQYF | - | - | TRBJ2-5 | TRBV18
TGCAGCGTCAGCGGGACTAGCGGGGGAACAAATGAGCAGTACTTC | CSVSGTSGGTNEQYF | TRBD2 | - | TRBJ2-7 | TRBV29-1
TGTGCCAGCTCACCCCAAGGGCAAGAGACCCAGTACTTC | CASSPQGQETQYF | - | - | TRBJ2-5 | TRBV18
TGTGCCAGCAGTTTATCTGGGCGGAACTCCTACGAGCAGTACTTC | CASSLSGRNSYEQYF | - | - | TRBJ2-7 | TRBV28
TGTGCCAGTAGCGCCGGGCCCCCCTACAATGAGCAGTTCTTC | CASSAGPPYNEQFF | - | once | TRBJ2-1 | TRBV19
TGTGCCAGTAACAGGGGGCGCGGGAATGAGCAGTTCTTC | CASNRGRGNEQFF | TRBD1 | - | TRBJ2-1 | TRBV19
TGTGCCAGCAGCTTTAAAGGGGGCTCCTACAATGAGCAGTTCTTC | CASSFKGGSYNEQFF | - | - | TRBJ2-1 | TRBV11-3
TGCAGCGTCAAATGGTCAGGGGGCGGCTACGAGCAGTACTTC | CSVKWSGGGYEQYF | TRBD1 | - | TRBJ2-7 | TRBV29-1
TGTGCCAGCAGTGGGGCAGGGGGCTACACTGAAGCTTTCTTT | CASSGAGGYTEAFF | TRBD1 | - | TRBJ1-1 | TRBV6-8
TGTGCCAGCAGCCAGAGGGGTGGCAATGAGCAGTTCTTC | CASSQRGGNEQFF | - | - | TRBJ2-1 | TRBV6-8
TGTGCCAGCAGCGCCCGGTTGGTGACACTGAAGACCGGGGAGCTGTTTTTT | CASSARLVTLKTGELFF | - | - | TRBJ2-2 | TRBV9
TGTGCCACGAGACTCGAGTTGGAAGCTTTCTTT | CATRLELEAFF | - | - | TRBJ1-1 | TRBV6-7
TGTGCCAGCAGGGCCCGAGGACGGAAAAACCCCAATCAGCCCCAGCATTTT | CASRARGRKNPNQPQHF | - | - | TRBJ1-5 | TRBV11-3
TGTGCCAGCAGCCCTGGAGGGGTTAAAGAGACCCAGTACTTC | CASSPGGVKETQYF | - | once | TRBJ2-5 | TRBV14
TGTGCCAGCAGCCAAGATTTAGCGGACAGGGAATATGGCTACACCTTC | CASSQDLADREYGYTF | TRBD1 | - | TRBJ1-2 | TRBV14
TGTGCCAGCAGTTACTCGGCGACAGATAATGGCTACACCTTC | CASSYSATDNGYTF | - | - | TRBJ1-2 | TRBV6-8
TGTGCCAGCACCTCAACGGGGGTACCTTATGGCTACACCTTC | CASTSTGVPYGYTF | - | - | TRBJ1-2 | TRBV28
TGTGCCAGCAGTGATTTGAGTAGGGGTTCCAACACCATATATTTT | CASSDLSRGSNTIYF | - | - | TRBJ1-3 | TRBV6-7
TGTGCCAGCAGCCGAAGACTAGCGGGGGACGAGCAGTACTTC | CASSRRLAGDEQYF | TRBD2 | - | TRBJ2-7 | TRBV14
TGTGCCAGCAGTTTATCAGGGACAGGGCTTCCTGGCCGAGAGACCCAGTACTTC | CASSLSGTGLPGRETQYF | TRBD1 | - | TRBJ2-5 | TRBV28
TGTGCCAGCAGTGATATAGGGCAGGGGGCGGGGGAGCAGTACTTC | CASSDIGQGAGEQYF | TRBD1 | - | TRBJ2-7 | TRBV6-7
TGTGCCAGCAGTCGGTCGTCAGGCTTTGGAAACACCATATATTTT | CASSRSSGFGNTIYF | - | - | TRBJ1-3 | TRBV6-8
TGTGCCAGCAGCTTGGGGTGGAGAGCTAACTATGGCTACACCTTC | CASSLGWRANYGYTF | - | - | TRBJ1-2 | TRBV11-3
TGTGCCAGCAGAGGGACAGGGGTCGGAGAGACCCAGTACTTC | CASRGTGVGETQYF | TRBD1 | - | TRBJ2-5 | TRBV11-3
TGCGCCAGCAGCCAAGATTCCGTCCGAGCAGTCCCAAATCAGCCCCAGCATTTT | CASSQDSVRAVPNQPQHF | - | - | TRBJ1-5 | TRBV4-1
TGTGCCAGCAGTGTACTAGCGGGGACGCAGTTCTTC | CASSVLAGTQFF | TRBD2 | few | TRBJ2-1 | TRBV2
TGTGCCAGCAGCCCGCAGGGTCACTATGGCTACACCTTC | CASSPQGHYGYTF | - | - | TRBJ1-2 | TRBV28
TGTGCCAGCAGTTTACCGGGTCAAGAGACCCAGTACTTC | CASSLPGQETQYF | - | once | TRBJ2-5 | TRBV28
TGTGCCAGCAGTCCGGGACTTGTCGAGCAGTACTTC | CASSPGLVEQYF | - | - | TRBJ2-7 | TRBV6-8
TGTGCCAGCATGAGCGGCCAGCGGCAGACCCAGTACTTC | CASMSGQRQTQYF | - | medium-sized | TRBJ2-5 | TRBV28
TGTGCCACCAGATTACTAGGGAATTCCTTTCTAGACCAAGAGACCCAGTACTTC | CATRLLGNSFLDQETQYF | - | - | TRBJ2-5 | TRBV15
TGTGCCAGTCAAGGACAGAGCTCCTACAATGAGCAGTTCTTC | CASQGQSSYNEQFF | - | - | TRBJ2-1 | TRBV19
TGTGCCAGCAGCCCGGACGGAGTTATCTATGGCTACACCTTC | CASSPDGVIYGYTF | - | - | TRBJ1-2 | TRBV6-8
TGTGCCAGCAGTTTATTACAGGGGGACTATGGCTACACCTTC | CASSLLQGDYGYTF | TRBD1 | once | TRBJ1-2 | TRBV28
TGTGCCAGCAGTTACGGGCTAGGGGGAGAGCAGTACTTC | CASSYGLGGEQYF | - | - | TRBJ2-7 | TRBV6-8
TGTGCCAGCAACTGGACCGGGACACTGAACACTGAAGCTTTCTTT | CASNWTGTLNTEAFF | - | - | TRBJ1-1 | TRBV11-3
TGTGCCAGCAGTTACTCTCCCGATCAGCCCCAGCATTTT | CASSYSPDQPQHF | - | - | TRBJ1-5 | TRBV6-8
TGTGCCAGTAGTAGAACTAGGAACACCGGGGAGCTGTTTTTT | CASSRTRNTGELFF | - | - | TRBJ2-2 | TRBV19
TGTGCCAGCTCACCATCCCACTTCAGGTACGAGCAGTACTTC | CASSPSHFRYEQYF | - | - | TRBJ2-7 | TRBV18
TGTGCCAGCAGTTCCGTGATGACTAATGAAAAACTGTTTTTT | CASSSVMTNEKLFF | - | few | TRBJ1-4 | TRBV6-8
TGTGCCACTAATATTGATCCGGACGAATCTAGCACAGATACGCAGTATTTT | CATNIDPDESSTDTQYF | - | - | TRBJ2-3 | TRBV12-2
TGTGCCAGCAGTTACGTTTTTGTCGAGACCCAGTACTTC | CASSYVFVETQYF | - | - | TRBJ2-5 | TRBV6-8